Below, 28 T cell receptor beta chains from the same sample are listed, as sequenced in a study of blood T cell repertoires in COVID-19. Sequencing used immunoSEQ multiplex PCR; TCRdb keeps in-frame clones, though not all of them. In the table there are 160,000 or so clones, about nine tenths of which are singletons. The sequenced sample was peripheral blood. These receptors came from a woman between 45 and 60 years old with acute or convalescent COVID-19.

The chain has TRBV5-6 and TRBJ1-1, with 10 bases lining up with TRBD1. CDR1 is SGHDT and CDR2 is YYEEEE in the germline V gene. J lost 6 bases, V lost 4 bases, and 12 bases had no gene match. This CDR3 has 16 amino acids. CDR3 loop: CASSAGTGVMYAEAFF. CDR3 sequence (DNA): TGTGCCAGCAGCGCCGGGACAGGGGTGATGTATGCTGAAGCTTTCTTT.

Note on this clone: The identical CDR3 is also encoded by other nucleotide sequences in the sample. This chain uses TRBV11-2 with TRBJ1-1, with D maybe TRBD1 (5 bases). V was cut by 5 bases and J by 3 bases, with 10 bases left in between. The CDR3 loop spans 13 amino acids. Per germline, CDR1 SGHAT and CDR2 FQNNGV. The CDR3 bases are TGTGCCAGCAGCCCCGACAGACACACTGAAGCTTTCTTT. As protein: CASSPDRHTEAFF.

V usage is TRBV4-2 and J usage is TRBJ2-5, with TRBD2 as a possible D gene (6 bases). The CDR3 is 15 residues long. V was shortened by 0 bases and J by 5 bases, with 13 bases between the two germline ends. Germline V gene data show CDR1 as LGHNA and CDR2 as YNFKEQ. The CDR3 protein is CASSQDRLVAETQYF. CDR3 DNA: TGTGCCAGCAGCCAAGATAGACTAGTAGCCGAGACCCAGTACTTC.

The chain couples TRBV11-2 to TRBJ1-2; the D gene is possibly TRBD1 (6 bases). This CDR3 is built from 18 residues. The V end lost 4 bases, the J end lost 0 bases, and 21 bases lay between the germline ends. Germline V lookup: CDR1 SGHAT, CDR2 FQNNGV. CDR3 nucleotide sequence: TGTGCCAGCAGCTCGATATATTATACAGGGAAAGCTAACTATGGCTACACCTTC. This codes for CASSSIYYTGKANYGYTF.

The chain uses TRBV19 and TRBJ1-2, with 7 bases lining up with TRBD1. The J segment lost 7 bases and the V segment lost 6 bases, leaving 11 bases of the junction unmatched. This CDR3 spans 14 amino acids. CDR1 LNHDA and CDR2 SQIVND come from the germline V gene (reference sequence). CDR3 loop: CASRSEGAILGYTF. CDR3 bases: TGTGCCAGTAGATCCGAGGGGGCCATACTTGGCTACACCTTC.

The gene calls are TRBV4-1 and TRBJ2-1; 13 bases align to TRBD2. The trim removed 0 bases at V and 15 bases at J, leaving 8 bases unmatched. Per the germline V gene, CDR1 is MGHRA and CDR2 is YSYEKL. This CDR3 spans 15 amino acids. The CDR3 region has the DNA TGCGCCAGCAGCCAAGATAACACTAGCGGGAGGGCCTTGTTCTTC. Residues: CASSQDNTSGRALFF.

The CDR3 DNA sequence: TGTGCCAGTAGTATCATTGGCAGGGGATATGGCTACACCTTC. This gives the protein CASSIIGRGYGYTF. The chain is built from TRBV19 and TRBJ1-2, with a weak D call TRBD1 (6 bases). The CDR3 is 14 amino acids. Trimming took off 3 bases at V and 5 bases at J, with 13 bases between the two ends. CDR1 and CDR2 (germline): LNHDA, SQIVND (reference sequence).

The chain recombines TRBV18 with TRBJ1-1; 8 bases match TRBD1. Germline loops: CDR1 KGHSH, CDR2 LQKENI. This CDR3 is built from 13 residues. The V segment lost 3 bases and the J segment 9 bases; nucleotides outside the gene matches: 6. CDR3 nucleotide sequence: TGTGCCAGCTCACCGGGTCGGACAGGGAAAGCTTTCTTT. This translates into CASSPGRTGKAFF.

The chain carries TRBV19 and TRBJ2-6; D possibly corresponds to TRBD1 (5 bases). The CDR3 consists of 19 residues. In germline, CDR1 is LNHDA, CDR2 SQIVND (reference sequence). V was cut by 3 bases and J by 2 bases, with 20 bases left in between. CDR3 bases: TGTGCCAGTAGTATCAACTACAGGACCCCTGGGACTGGGGCCAACGTCCTGACTTTC. Translating gives CASSINYRTPGTGANVLTF.

The J gene is TRBJ2-7, the V gene TRBV2; 7 bases match TRBD2. This CDR3 is built from 12 residues. CDR1 is SNHLY, CDR2 FYNNEI, per germline. The trim removed 4 bases at V and 7 bases at J, leaving 4 bases unmatched. CDR3 nucleotides: TGTGCCAGCAGTGTCCAGGGAGGGGAGCAGTACTTC. Its protein is CASSVQGGEQYF.

This clone was detected a few times. This chain connects TRBV19 to TRBJ1-2, with 7 positions matching TRBD1. The germline CDR1 and CDR2 sequences are LNHDA and SQIVND (reference sequence). J was trimmed by 5 bases and V by 7 bases; bases with no gene match: 13. CDR3 length equals 15 residues. CDR3 sequence (DNA): TGTGCCAGTAACCCTGGACAGGTGCCCGCTTATGGCTACACCTTC. Translation: CASNPGQVPAYGYTF.

This clone was observed a few times. The genes are TRBV7-3 and TRBJ2-2; 7 nucleotides agree with TRBD1. Germline V gene sequence: CDR1 SGHTA, CDR2 FQGTGA. This CDR3 contains 13 residues. The junction had 3 bases not matched to a gene; V was cut back by 5 bases and J by 6 bases. The CDR3, as DNA: TGTGCCAGCAGCCCCCAGGGGGCCGGGGAGCTGTTTTTT. Amino acid sequence: CASSPQGAGELFF. Filled out from reference TRBV7-3 and TRBJ2-2, the complete variable domain reads GAGVSQTPSNKVTEKGKYVELRCDPISGHTALYWYRQSLGQGPEFLIYFQGTGAADDSGLPNDRFFAVRPEGSVSTLKIQRTERGDSAVYLCASSPQGAGELFFGEGSRLTVL.

This sequence joins TRBV12-5 and TRBJ1-1; D uncertain. The germline gives CDR1 LGHNT, CDR2 FRNRAP. This CDR3 is 11 amino acids long. Trimming shortened V by 2 bases and J by 7 bases, and 5 bases separated the two germline ends. The CDR3 DNA is TGTGCTAGTGGTTTGTCCCTTGAAGCTTTCTTT. Protein sequence: CASGLSLEAFF.

The gene calls are TRBV9 and TRBJ2-7, with TRBD1 as a possible D gene (6 bases). CDR1 is SGDLS, CDR2 YYNGEE, per germline. Trimming shortened V by 4 bases and J by 7 bases, and 15 bases separated the two germline ends. The CDR3 has 13 amino acids. The CDR3 here is CASSPGVGVEQYF. In DNA, the CDR3 is TGTGCCAGCAGCCCAGGGGTAGGTGTTGAGCAGTACTTC.

The gene calls are TRBV6-5 and TRBJ1-4; no clear D. The CDR3 is 14 residues long. The V gene's germline CDR1 is MNHEY and CDR2 SVGAGI. The V and J ends lost 2 bases and 0 bases respectively, with 4 bases between them. CDR3 sequence: CASSYVSTNEKLFF. In DNA form, the CDR3 reads TGTGCCAGCAGTTACGTCTCAACTAATGAAAAACTGTTTTTT.

V usage is TRBV5-1 and J usage is TRBJ1-3; possible D gene TRBD1, 6 bases. CDR1 is SGHRS and CDR2 is YFSETQ in the germline V gene. Between the trimmed V and J ends, which lost 4 bases and 4 bases, there was a span of 12 bases. CDR3 size: 14 residues. DNA of the CDR3: TGCGCCAGCAGCCCACAGGGTACGGGAAACACCATATATTTT. Its translation: CASSPQGTGNTIYF.

V gene TRBV9 combines with J gene TRBJ2-2; TRBD2 matches 15 bases. CDR1 SGDLS and CDR2 YYNGEE come from the germline V gene. Germline trimming cut 4 bases from V and 4 bases from J; bases unmatched to any gene: 14. The CDR3 contains 20 residues. DNA for the CDR3: TGTGCCAGCAGCCCCCAAGGAGGACTAGCGGGGGGGCGGAGCACCGGGGAGCTGTTTTTT. Residues: CASSPQGGLAGGRSTGELFF.

The chain couples TRBV9 to TRBJ1-1; D is ambiguous. The CDR3 contains 14 residues. V was cut by 0 bases and J by 1 base, with 7 bases left in between. The germline V gene has CDR1 SGDLS and CDR2 YYNGEE. The CDR3 region has the DNA TGTGCCAGCAGCGTAGGACGGGGGAACACTGAAGCTTTCTTT. Translated, it gives CASSVGRGNTEAFF.

The rearrangement joins TRBV2 to TRBJ1-5; tentative D call: TRBD1 (5 bases). CDR1 and CDR2 from the germline V gene are SNHLY and FYNNEI. This CDR3 region has 15 residues. Trimming left V 7 bases short and J 2 bases short, with 15 bases between. CDR3 sequence (DNA): TGTGCCAGCAAGGACCTGGCGGGGGGCAATCAGCCCCAGCATTTT. The encoded protein is CASKDLAGGNQPQHF.

This clone appeared a single time. V gene TRBV29-1 combines with J gene TRBJ2-7; D gene unclear. The CDR3 spans 10 residues. Germline V CDR1 and CDR2: SQVTM, ANQGSEA. V shed 3 bases and J shed 9 bases, with 9 bases lying between them. CDR3 nucleotide sequence: TGCAGCGTTGAGCACTTCGGGCAGTACTTC. It is translated as CSVEHFGQYF.

This clone was observed a few times. The CDR3 DNA is TGTGCCAGCAGCCCGGCTCACGGGAGTCCCCCCAATGAGCAGTTCTTC. It codes for CASSPAHGSPPNEQFF. The chain uses TRBV5-8 and TRBJ2-1; D possibly corresponds to TRBD2 (6 bases). This CDR3 region has 16 residues. Germline V lookup: CDR1 SGHTS, CDR2 YDEGEE. Trimming shortened V by 4 bases and J by 6 bases, and 20 bases separated the two germline ends.

V usage is TRBV5-5 and J usage is TRBJ1-2, with TRBD1 matching 9 bases. The CDR3 runs 14 residues. Germline lookup yields CDR1 SGHKS and CDR2 YYEKEE (reference sequence). V was clipped by 2 bases and J by 4 bases; unmatched bases: 3. Here the CDR3 reads CASSLTGGSYGYTF. CDR3 DNA sequence: TGTGCCAGCAGCTTAACAGGGGGCTCCTATGGCTACACCTTC.

This clone occurred a few times. V is TRBV4-1 and J is TRBJ1-1; D might be TRBD1 (5 bases). The CDR3 totals 13 residues. The V end was cut by 1 base, the J end by 5 bases, with 8 bases between. The germline V gene has CDR1 MGHRA and CDR2 YSYEKL. In nucleotides, the CDR3 is TGCGCCAGCAGCCAAGTAAGACAGACTGAAGCTTTCTTT. This gives the protein CASSQVRQTEAFF.

J is TRBJ2-3 and V is TRBV7-2; 9 nucleotides agree with TRBD2. From germline, CDR1 is SGHTA and CDR2 FQGNSA. The CDR3 runs 16 residues. V lost 1 base and J lost 5; bases outside the gene matches: 7. CDR3 in DNA: TGTGCCAGCAGCTTAGGGGCGGGAGGGCCGTTAGATACGCAGTATTTT. Protein: CASSLGAGGPLDTQYF. The whole variable domain, filled in from reference TRBV7-2 and TRBJ2-3, reads GAGVSQSPSNKVTEKGKDVELRCDPISGHTALYWYRQSLGQGLEFLIYFQGNSAPDKSGLPSDRFSAERTGGSVSTLTIQRTQQEDSAVYLCASSLGAGGPLDTQYFGPGTRLTVL.

This chain connects TRBV11-3 to TRBJ1-1; D is unresolved. Trimming shortened V by 5 bases and J by 7 bases, and 11 bases separated the two germline ends. The CDR3 is 12 amino acids. CDR1 is SGHNT, CDR2 YENEEA, per germline. CDR3 coding DNA: TGTGCCAGCAGCGATAGTCCGATTGAAGCTTTCTTT. This translates into CASSDSPIEAFF.

The chain joins TRBV19 to TRBJ2-2, with a tentative D call TRBD2 (5 bases). This CDR3 spans 16 amino acids. Trimming cost V 6 bases and J 1 base, with 15 bases left between them. Germline CDR1 and CDR2: LNHDA and SQIVND (reference sequence). For the CDR3, the DNA is TGTGCCAGTAGCGGGGTTTTCACGGAGAACACCGGGGAGCTGTTTTTT. Translated: CASSGVFTENTGELFF.

The chain recombines TRBV10-1 with TRBJ2-5; D is ambiguous. Deletions cut 7 bases from V and 5 bases from J, with 17 bases between. Per germline, CDR1 WNHNN and CDR2 SYGVQD (reference sequence). The CDR3 is 14 amino acids. Here the CDR3 reads CASTKEDHRETQYF. The CDR3, as DNA: TGCGCCAGCACCAAAGAGGATCATAGGGAGACCCAGTACTTC.

The chain joins TRBV23-1 to TRBJ2-7, with TRBD2 identical over 8 bases. TRBV23-1 is an ORF, with its function uncertain. The ends lost 7 bases at V and 4 bases at J; junction bases unmatched: 9. The CDR3 has 14 residues. The CDR3 is CASIFSGARYEQYF. In nucleotides, the CDR3 is TGCGCCAGCATCTTTAGCGGGGCAAGGTACGAGCAGTACTTC.